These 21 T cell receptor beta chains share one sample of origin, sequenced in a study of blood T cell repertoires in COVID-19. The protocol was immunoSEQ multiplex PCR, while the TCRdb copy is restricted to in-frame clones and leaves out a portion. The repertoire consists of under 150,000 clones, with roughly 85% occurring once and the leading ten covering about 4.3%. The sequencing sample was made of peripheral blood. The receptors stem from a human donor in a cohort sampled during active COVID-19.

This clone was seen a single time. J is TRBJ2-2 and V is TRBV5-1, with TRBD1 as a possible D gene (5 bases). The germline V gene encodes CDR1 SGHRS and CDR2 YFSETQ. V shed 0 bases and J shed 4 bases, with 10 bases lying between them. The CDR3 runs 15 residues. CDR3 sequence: CASSLDRSGTGELFF. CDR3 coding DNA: TGCGCCAGCAGCTTGGACAGGTCAGGCACCGGGGAGCTGTTTTTT.

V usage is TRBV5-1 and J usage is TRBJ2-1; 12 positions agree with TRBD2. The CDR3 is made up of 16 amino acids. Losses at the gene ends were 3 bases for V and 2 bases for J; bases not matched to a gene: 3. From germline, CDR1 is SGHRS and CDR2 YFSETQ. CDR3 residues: CASSSGLAGPYNEQFF. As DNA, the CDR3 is TGCGCCAGCAGCTCCGGACTAGCGGGGCCCTACAATGAGCAGTTCTTC.

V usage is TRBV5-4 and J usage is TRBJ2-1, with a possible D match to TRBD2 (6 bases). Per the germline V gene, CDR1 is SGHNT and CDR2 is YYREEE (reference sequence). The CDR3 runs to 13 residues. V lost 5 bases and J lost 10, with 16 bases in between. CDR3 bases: TGTGCCAGCAGAGAGGGAGGTGGGTGGGAGCAGTTCTTC. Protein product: CASREGGGWEQFF. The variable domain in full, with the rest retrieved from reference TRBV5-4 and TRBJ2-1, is ETGVTQSPTHLIKTRGQQVTLRCSSQSGHNTVSWYQQALGQGPQFIFQYYREEENGRGNFPPRFSGLQFPNYSSELNVNALELDDSALYLCASREGGGWEQFFGPGTRLTVL.

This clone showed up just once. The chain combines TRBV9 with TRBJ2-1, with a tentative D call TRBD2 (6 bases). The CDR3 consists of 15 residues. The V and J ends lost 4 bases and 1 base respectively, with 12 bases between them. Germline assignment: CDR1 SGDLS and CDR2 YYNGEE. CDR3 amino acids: CASSMRGLSYNEQFF. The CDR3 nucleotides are TGTGCCAGCAGCATGCGGGGCCTATCCTACAATGAGCAGTTCTTC.

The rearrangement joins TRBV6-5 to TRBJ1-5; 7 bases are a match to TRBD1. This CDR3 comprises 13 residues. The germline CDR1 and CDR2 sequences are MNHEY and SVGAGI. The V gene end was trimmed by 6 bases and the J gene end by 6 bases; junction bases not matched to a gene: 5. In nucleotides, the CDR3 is TGTGCCAGCAGACAGGGGCTAAGTCAGCCCCAGCATTTT. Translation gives CASRQGLSQPQHF.

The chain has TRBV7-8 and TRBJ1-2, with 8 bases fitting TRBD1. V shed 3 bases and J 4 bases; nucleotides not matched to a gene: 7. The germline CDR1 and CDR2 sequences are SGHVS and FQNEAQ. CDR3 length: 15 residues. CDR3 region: CASSLGGDRGYGYTF. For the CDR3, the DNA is TGTGCCAGCAGCTTGGGAGGAGACAGGGGCTATGGCTACACCTTC.

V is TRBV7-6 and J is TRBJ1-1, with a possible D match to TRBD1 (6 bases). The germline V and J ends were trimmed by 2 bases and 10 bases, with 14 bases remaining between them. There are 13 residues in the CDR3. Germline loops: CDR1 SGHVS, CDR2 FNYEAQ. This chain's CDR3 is CASSLSSGTRAFF. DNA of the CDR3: TGTGCCAGCAGCTTATCATCCGGGACAAGAGCTTTCTTT.

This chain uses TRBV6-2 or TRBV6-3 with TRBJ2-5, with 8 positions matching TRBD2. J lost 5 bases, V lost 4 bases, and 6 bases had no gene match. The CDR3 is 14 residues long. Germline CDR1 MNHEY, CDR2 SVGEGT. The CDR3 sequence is CASSSTSGGETQYF. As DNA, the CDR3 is TGTGCCAGCAGTTCAACTAGCGGCGGGGAGACCCAGTACTTC.

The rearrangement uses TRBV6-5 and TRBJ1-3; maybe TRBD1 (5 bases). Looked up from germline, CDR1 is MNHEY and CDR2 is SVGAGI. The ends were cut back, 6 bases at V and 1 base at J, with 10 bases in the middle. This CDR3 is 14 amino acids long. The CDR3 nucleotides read TGTGCCAGCAGCCCCCAGGGATCTGGAAACACCATATATTTT. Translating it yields CASSPQGSGNTIYF.

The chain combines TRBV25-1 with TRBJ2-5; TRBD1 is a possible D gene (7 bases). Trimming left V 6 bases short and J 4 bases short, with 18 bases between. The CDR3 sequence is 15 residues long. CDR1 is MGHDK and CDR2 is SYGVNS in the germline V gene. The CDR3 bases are TGTGCCAGCAGCAAATCCAGGGGGGTCGGAGAGACCCAGTACTTC. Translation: CASSKSRGVGETQYF.

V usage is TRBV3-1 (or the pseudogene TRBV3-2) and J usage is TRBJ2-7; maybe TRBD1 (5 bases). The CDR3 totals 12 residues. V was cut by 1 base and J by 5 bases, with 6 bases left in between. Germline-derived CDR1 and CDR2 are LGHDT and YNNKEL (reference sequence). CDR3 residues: CASSQGGHEQYV. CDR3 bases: TGTGCCAGCAGCCAAGGGGGCCACGAGCAGTACGTC.

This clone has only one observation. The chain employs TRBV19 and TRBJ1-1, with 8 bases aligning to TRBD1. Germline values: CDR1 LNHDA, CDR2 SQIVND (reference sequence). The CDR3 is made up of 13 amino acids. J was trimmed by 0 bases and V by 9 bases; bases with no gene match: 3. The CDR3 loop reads CASGQGVNTEAFF. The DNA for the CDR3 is TGTGCCAGCGGACAGGGAGTGAACACTGAAGCTTTCTTT.

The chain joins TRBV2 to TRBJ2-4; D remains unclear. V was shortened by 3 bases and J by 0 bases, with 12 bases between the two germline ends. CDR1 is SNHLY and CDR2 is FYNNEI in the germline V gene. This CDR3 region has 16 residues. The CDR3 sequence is CASSENSLLAKNIQYF. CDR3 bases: TGTGCCAGCAGTGAGAACAGCCTACTAGCCAAAAACATTCAGTACTTC.

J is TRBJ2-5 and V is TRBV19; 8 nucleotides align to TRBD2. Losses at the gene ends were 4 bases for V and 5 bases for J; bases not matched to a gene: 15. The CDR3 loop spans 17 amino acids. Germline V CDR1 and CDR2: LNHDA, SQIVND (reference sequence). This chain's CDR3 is CASSTSPGTRQRETQYF. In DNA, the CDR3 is TGTGCCAGTAGTACGAGCCCCGGGACTAGACAAAGGGAGACCCAGTACTTC.

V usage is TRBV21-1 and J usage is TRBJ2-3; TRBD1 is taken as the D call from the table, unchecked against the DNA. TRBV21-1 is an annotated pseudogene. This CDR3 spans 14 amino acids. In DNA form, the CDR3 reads TGTGCCAGCAGCGACAGACAGGGCACAGATACGCAGTATTTT. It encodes CASSDRQGTDTQYF.

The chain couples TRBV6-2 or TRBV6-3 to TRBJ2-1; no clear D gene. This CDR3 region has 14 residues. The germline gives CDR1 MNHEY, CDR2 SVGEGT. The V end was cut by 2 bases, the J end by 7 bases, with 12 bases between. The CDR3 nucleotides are TGTGCCAGCAGTTACGCTGGTTGGGCGAATGAGCAGTTCTTC. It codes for CASSYAGWANEQFF.

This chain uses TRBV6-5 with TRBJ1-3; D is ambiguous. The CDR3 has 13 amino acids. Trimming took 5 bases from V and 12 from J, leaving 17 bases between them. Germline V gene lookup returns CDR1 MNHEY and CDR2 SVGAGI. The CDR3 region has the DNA TGTGCCAGCAGTACACATGTGGGAGGTCACATATATTTT. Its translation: CASSTHVGGHIYF.

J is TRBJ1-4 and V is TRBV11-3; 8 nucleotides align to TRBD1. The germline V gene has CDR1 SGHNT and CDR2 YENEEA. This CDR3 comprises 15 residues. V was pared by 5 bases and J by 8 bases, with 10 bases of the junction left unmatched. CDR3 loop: CASSPRDRGNEKLFF. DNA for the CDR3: TGTGCCAGCAGCCCCCGAGACAGGGGCAACGAAAAACTGTTTTTT.

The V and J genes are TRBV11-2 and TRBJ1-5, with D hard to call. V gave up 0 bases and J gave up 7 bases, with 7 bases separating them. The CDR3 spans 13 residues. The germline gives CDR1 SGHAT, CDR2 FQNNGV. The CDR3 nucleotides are TGTGCCAGCAGCTTAGATCGGGGACAGCCCCAGCATTTT. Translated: CASSLDRGQPQHF.

CDR3 in DNA: TGCGCCAGCAGCTTGGCCGAGCCTAGCGGGCGTTACACAGATACGCAGTATTTT. Its protein is CASSLAEPSGRYTDTQYF. This chain uses TRBV5-1 with TRBJ2-3; TRBD2 matches 8 bases. Trimming cost V 0 bases and J 2 bases; bases outside gene matches: 11. CDR3 length: 18 residues. Germline lookup yields CDR1 SGHRS and CDR2 YFSETQ.

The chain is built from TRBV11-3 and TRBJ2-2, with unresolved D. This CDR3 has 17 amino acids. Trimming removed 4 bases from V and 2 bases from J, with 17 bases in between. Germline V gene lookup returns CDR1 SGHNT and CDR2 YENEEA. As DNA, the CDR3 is TGTGCCAGCAGCTCCACCAGTGGAACAGCCAACACCGGGGAGCTGTTTTTT. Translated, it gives CASSSTSGTANTGELFF.